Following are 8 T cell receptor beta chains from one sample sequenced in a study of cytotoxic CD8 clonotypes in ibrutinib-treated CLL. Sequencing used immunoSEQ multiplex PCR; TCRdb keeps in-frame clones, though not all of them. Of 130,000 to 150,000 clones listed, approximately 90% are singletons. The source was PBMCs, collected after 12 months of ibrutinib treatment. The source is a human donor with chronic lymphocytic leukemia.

The CDR3 DNA follows: TGCGCCAGCAGCTTGGGTCCGAGTGTCATCGAGCAGTACTTC. Translation: CASSLGPSVIEQYF. The chain recombines TRBV5-1 with TRBJ2-7; D is unclear. The CDR3 has 14 residues. Germline V CDR1 and CDR2: SGHRS, YFSETQ. The V gene lost 0 bases and the J gene lost 6 bases, with 13 bases spanning the gap.

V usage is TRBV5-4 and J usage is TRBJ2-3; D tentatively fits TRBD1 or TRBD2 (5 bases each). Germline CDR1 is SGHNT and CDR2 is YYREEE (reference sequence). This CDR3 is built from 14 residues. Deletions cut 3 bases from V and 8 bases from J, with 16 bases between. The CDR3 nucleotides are TGTGCCAGCAGCTGGAACCGGGGCCAGGCTACGCAGTATTTT. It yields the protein CASSWNRGQATQYF.

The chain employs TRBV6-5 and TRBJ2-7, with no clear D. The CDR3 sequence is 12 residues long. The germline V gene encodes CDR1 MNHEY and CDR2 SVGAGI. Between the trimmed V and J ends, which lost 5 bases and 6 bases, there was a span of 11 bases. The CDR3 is CASSRTGGEQYF. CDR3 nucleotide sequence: TGTGCCAGCAGTCGGACGGGCGGCGAGCAGTACTTC.

CDR3 coding DNA: TGTGCCAGCAGTTCCCCCCACCAATCGACAGGGAACTATGGCTACACCTTC. Its protein product is CASSSPHQSTGNYGYTF. V is TRBV28 and J is TRBJ1-2, with 7 nucleotides matching TRBD1. The V segment lost 4 bases and the J segment 2 bases; nucleotides outside the gene matches: 13. The CDR3 extends over 17 amino acids. The germline gives CDR1 MDHEN, CDR2 SYDVKM.

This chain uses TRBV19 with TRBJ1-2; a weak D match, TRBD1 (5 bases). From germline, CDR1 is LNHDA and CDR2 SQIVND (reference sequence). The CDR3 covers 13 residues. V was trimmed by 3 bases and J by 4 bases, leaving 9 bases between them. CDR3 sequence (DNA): TGTGCCAGTAGTATCAGACAGACCTATGGCTACACCTTC. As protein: CASSIRQTYGYTF.

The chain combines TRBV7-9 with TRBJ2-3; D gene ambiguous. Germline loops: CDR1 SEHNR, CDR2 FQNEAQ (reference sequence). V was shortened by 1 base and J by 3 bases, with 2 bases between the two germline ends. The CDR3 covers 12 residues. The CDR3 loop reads CASSLGTDTQYF. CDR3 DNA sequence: TGTGCCAGCAGCTTAGGGACAGATACGCAGTATTTT. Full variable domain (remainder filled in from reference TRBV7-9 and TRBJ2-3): DTGVSQNPRHKITKRGQNVTFRCDPISEHNRLYWYRQTLGQGPEFLTYFQNEAQLEKSRLLSDRFSAERPKGSFSTLEIQRTEQGDSAMYLCASSLGTDTQYFGPGTRLTVL.

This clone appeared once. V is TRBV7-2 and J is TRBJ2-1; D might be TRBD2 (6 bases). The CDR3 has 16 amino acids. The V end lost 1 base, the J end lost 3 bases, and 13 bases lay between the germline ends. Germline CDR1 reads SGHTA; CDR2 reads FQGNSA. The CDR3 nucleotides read TGTGCCAGCAGCTTAGGCTCCGGGACTCTCTACAATGAGCAGTTCTTC. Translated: CASSLGSGTLYNEQFF.

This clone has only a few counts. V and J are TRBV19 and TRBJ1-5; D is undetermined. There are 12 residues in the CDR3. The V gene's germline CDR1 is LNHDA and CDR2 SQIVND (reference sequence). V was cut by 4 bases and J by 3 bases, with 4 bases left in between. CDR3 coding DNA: TGTGCCAGTAGTAGCCTCAATCAGCCCCAGCATTTT. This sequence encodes CASSSLNQPQHF.